A single sample gave rise to the 14 T cell receptor beta chains below, sequenced in a study of relationships among human T cell subsets. TCR alpha and beta CDR3s were amplified from mRNA by semiquantitative ARM-PCR. ARM-PCR used tagged nested gene-specific primers, then communal superprimers for exponential amplification. TCRdb re-analysed the multiplex PCR reads in MiXCR, keeping a single row per CDR3 protein. The repertoire holds fewer than 3,500 distinct CDR3 sequences, with approximately 84% as singletons. Sequenced: total T cells sorted from blood. All receptors come from a man aged 40-50 years in good health.

This chain uses TRBV28 with TRBJ2-7; 7 nucleotides match TRBD2. Germline CDR1 is MDHEN and CDR2 is SYDVKM. V trimming: 8 bases; J trimming: 3 bases; junction bases outside the gene matches: 4. The CDR3 length is 12 residues. CDR3: CASGRVHYEQYF. CDR3 DNA sequence: TGTGCCAGCGGGAGGGTCCACTACGAGCAGTACTTC.

The chain is built from TRBV15 and TRBJ2-5; no clear D gene. Germline V gene data show CDR1 as LNHNV and CDR2 as YYDKDF (reference sequence). The CDR3 is 14 residues long. The V gene lost 3 bases and the J gene lost 4 bases, with 12 bases spanning the gap. CDR3 sequence reads: CATSSPGALETQYF. As DNA, the CDR3 is TGTGCCACCAGCAGTCCGGGTGCACTAGAGACCCAGTACTTC.

The chain combines TRBV7-6 with TRBJ1-1; tentative D call: TRBD1 (5 bases). CDR3 length: 15 residues. V dropped 1 base and J dropped 0 bases, with 9 bases sitting between them. CDR1 is SGHVS and CDR2 is FNYEAQ in the germline V gene. The CDR3 DNA reads as TGTGCCAGCAGCTTAGATGCAGGGTTGAACACTGAAGCTTTCTTT. It codes for CASSLDAGLNTEAFF. The variable domain in full, completed from reference TRBV7-6 and TRBJ1-1, reads GAGVSQSPRYKVTKRGQDVALRCDPISGHVSLYWYRQALGQGPEFLTYFNYEAQQDKSGLPNDRFSAERPEGSISTLTIQRTEQRDSAMYRCASSLDAGLNTEAFFGQGTRLTVV.

The rearrangement joins TRBV4-3 to TRBJ2-3, with 13 positions matching TRBD2. V dropped 1 base and J dropped 4; count of bases not matched to a gene: 2. Germline V CDR1 and CDR2: LGHNA, YSLEER. The CDR3 covers 16 residues. The CDR3 is CASSQGLAGGPDTQYF. In nucleotides, the CDR3 is TGCGCCAGCAGCCAAGGACTAGCGGGAGGCCCAGATACGCAGTATTTT.

In this sample, this clonotype turned up once. V is TRBV5-1 and J is TRBJ2-1; D uncertain. The V gene's germline CDR1 is SGHRS and CDR2 YFSETQ. V lost 6 bases to trimming and J lost 0 bases, with 16 bases between them. The CDR3 is 16 amino acids. The CDR3 reads CASNAPEAGSYNEQFF. CDR3 DNA sequence: TGCGCCAGCAACGCACCTGAAGCAGGCTCCTACAATGAGCAGTTCTTC.

This clonotype was seen only once. The V gene is TRBV14, the J gene TRBJ1-1; D remains ambiguous. The CDR3 is 12 residues long. Trimming removed 2 bases at V and 0 bases at J, with 1 base between. Germline CDR1 is SGHDN and CDR2 is FVKESK. DNA for the CDR3: TGTGCCAGCAGCCAAATGAACACTGAAGCTTTCTTT. It specifies CASSQMNTEAFF.

Only a few counts were recorded for this clonotype. This rearrangement joins TRBV19 to TRBJ2-7, with TRBD2 identical over 7 bases. The V and J ends lost 5 bases and 5 bases, in that order; junction bases with no gene match: 12. This CDR3 contains 15 residues. The germline V gene has CDR1 LNHDA and CDR2 SQIVND (reference sequence). The CDR3 reads CASSLTGEGYDEQYF. In DNA form, the CDR3 reads TGTGCCAGTAGTTTAACGGGGGAGGGGTACGACGAGCAGTACTTC.

This clonotype was seen only once. The chain has TRBV29-1 and TRBJ2-3; D remains unclear. V was cut by 5 bases and J by 1 base, with 7 bases left in between. From germline, CDR1 is SQVTM and CDR2 ANQGSEA. There are 12 residues in the CDR3. CDR3 nucleotides: TGCAGCGTTTCAAGCGGCACAGATACGCAGTATTTT. It translates to CSVSSGTDTQYF.

The gene calls are TRBV7-9 and TRBJ1-2, with D tentatively TRBD1 (6 bases). Trimming took off 5 bases at V and 0 bases at J, with 10 bases between the two ends. The CDR3 is made up of 14 amino acids. In germline, CDR1 is SEHNR, CDR2 FQNEAQ (reference sequence). The chain's CDR3 is CASSPDSSNYGYTF. The DNA for the CDR3 is TGTGCCAGCAGCCCGGACAGCTCTAACTATGGCTACACCTTC. The variable domain in full, completed from reference TRBV7-9 and TRBJ1-2, reads DTGVSQNPRHKITKRGQNVTFRCDPISEHNRLYWYRQTLGQGPEFLTYFQNEAQLEKSRLLSDRFSAERPKGSFSTLEIQRTEQGDSAMYLCASSPDSSNYGYTFGSGTRLTVV.

The chain joins TRBV20-1 to TRBJ2-7; 8 bases line up with TRBD2. CDR1 is DFQATT, CDR2 SNEGSKA, per germline (reference sequence). Trimming removed 3 bases from V and 1 base from J; junction bases left unmatched: 5. This CDR3 region has 14 residues. The CDR3 loop is CSARAGTSSYEQYF. The CDR3 bases are TGCAGTGCTAGGGCCGGGACTAGTTCCTACGAGCAGTACTTC.

This sequence joins TRBV28 and TRBJ2-1; 8 bases map to TRBD2. The DNA end is more similar to TRBJ2-7, so the J call may be wrong. Germline V gene data show CDR1 as MDHEN and CDR2 as SYDVKM. This CDR3 is 15 amino acids long. CDR3 amino acids: CASSLAGGPNYEQYF. The CDR3 coding sequence is TGTGCCAGCAGTCTCGCGGGAGGCCCTAATTACGAGCAGTACTTC.

This rearrangement joins TRBV13 to TRBJ2-3; D gene unclear. This CDR3 comprises 11 residues. Trimming cost V 5 bases and J 2 bases, with 2 bases left between them. From germline, CDR1 is PRHDT and CDR2 FYEKMQ (reference sequence). The CDR3 loop is CASSITDTQYF. CDR3 in DNA: TGTGCCAGCAGCATCACAGATACGCAGTATTTT.

V and J are TRBV2 and TRBJ2-1, with 7 bases lining up with TRBD2. Germline V lookup: CDR1 SNHLY, CDR2 FYNNEI. CDR3 size: 14 residues. V dropped 8 bases and J dropped 5; count of bases not matched to a gene: 9. The CDR3 DNA reads as TGTGCCAGCCGATCGGGGACTAAAGACAATGAGCAGTTCTTC. Translated, it gives CASRSGTKDNEQFF.

The rearrangement uses TRBV6-5 and TRBJ2-1, with 12 bases that match TRBD2. V lost 6 bases and J lost 7; bases outside the gene matches: 10. The CDR3 contains 16 residues. Germline V CDR1 and CDR2: MNHEY, SVGAGI. Here the CDR3 reads CASRPLTSGRINEQFF. CDR3 coding DNA: TGTGCCAGCAGGCCTCTTACTAGCGGGAGGATTAATGAGCAGTTCTTC.